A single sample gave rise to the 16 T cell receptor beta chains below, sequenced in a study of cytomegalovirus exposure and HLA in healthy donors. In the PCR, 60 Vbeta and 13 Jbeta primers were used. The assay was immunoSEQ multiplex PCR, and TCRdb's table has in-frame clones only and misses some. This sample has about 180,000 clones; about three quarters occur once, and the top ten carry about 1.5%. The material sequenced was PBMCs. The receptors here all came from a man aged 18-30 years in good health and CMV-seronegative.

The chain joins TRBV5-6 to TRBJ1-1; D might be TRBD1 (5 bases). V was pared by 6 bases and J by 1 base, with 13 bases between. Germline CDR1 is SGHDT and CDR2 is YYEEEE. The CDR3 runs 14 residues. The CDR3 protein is CASNLARENTEAFF. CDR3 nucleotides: TGTGCCAGCAACCTGGCCAGGGAGAACACTGAAGCTTTCTTT.

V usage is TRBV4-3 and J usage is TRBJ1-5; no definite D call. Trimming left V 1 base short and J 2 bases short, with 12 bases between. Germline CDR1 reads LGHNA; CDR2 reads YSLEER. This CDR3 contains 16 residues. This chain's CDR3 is CASSQGAGVGNQPQHF. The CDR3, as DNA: TGCGCCAGCAGCCAAGGGGCCGGGGTTGGCAATCAGCCCCAGCATTTT.

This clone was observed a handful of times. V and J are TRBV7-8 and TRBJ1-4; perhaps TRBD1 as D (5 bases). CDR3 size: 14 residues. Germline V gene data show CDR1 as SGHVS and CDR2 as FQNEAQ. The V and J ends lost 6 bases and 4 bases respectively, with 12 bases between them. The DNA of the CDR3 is TGTGCCAGCAGGCCCGGACACGTTAATGAAAAACTGTTTTTT. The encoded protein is CASRPGHVNEKLFF.

CDR3 residues: CASSSLGGSNQPQHF. In DNA form, the CDR3 reads TGTGCCAGCAGCTCCTTGGGAGGTAGCAATCAGCCCCAGCATTTT. The chain is built from TRBV7-9 and TRBJ1-5; D gene ambiguous. Trimming stripped 4 bases from V and 0 bases from J, with 10 bases between. The CDR3 length is 15 residues. Germline V gene lookup returns CDR1 SEHNR and CDR2 FQNEAQ (reference sequence).

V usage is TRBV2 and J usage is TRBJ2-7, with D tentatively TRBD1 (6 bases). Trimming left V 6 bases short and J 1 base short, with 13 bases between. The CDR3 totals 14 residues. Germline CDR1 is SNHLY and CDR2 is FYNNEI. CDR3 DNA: TGTGCCAGCAGGACAGGTGCCGGGTCCTACGAGCAGTACTTC. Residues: CASRTGAGSYEQYF. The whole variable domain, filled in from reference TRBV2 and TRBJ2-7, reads EPEVTQTPSHQVTQMGQEVILRCVPISNHLYFYWYRQILGQKVEFLVSFYNNEISEKSEIFDDQFSVERPDGSNFTLKIRSTKLEDSAMYFCASRTGAGSYEQYFGPGTRLTVT.

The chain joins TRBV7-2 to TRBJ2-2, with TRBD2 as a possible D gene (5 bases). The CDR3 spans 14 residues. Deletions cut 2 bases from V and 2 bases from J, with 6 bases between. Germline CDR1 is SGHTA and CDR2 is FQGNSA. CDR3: CASSLSSNTGELFF. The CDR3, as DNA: TGTGCCAGCAGCTTATCTAGCAACACCGGGGAGCTGTTTTTT.

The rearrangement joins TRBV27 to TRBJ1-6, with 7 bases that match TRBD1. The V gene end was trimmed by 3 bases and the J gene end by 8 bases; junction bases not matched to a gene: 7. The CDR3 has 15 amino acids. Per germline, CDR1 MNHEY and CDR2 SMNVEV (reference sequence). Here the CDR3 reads CASSLAATGYSPLHF. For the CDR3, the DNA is TGTGCCAGCAGTTTGGCCGCGACAGGGTATTCACCCCTCCACTTT.

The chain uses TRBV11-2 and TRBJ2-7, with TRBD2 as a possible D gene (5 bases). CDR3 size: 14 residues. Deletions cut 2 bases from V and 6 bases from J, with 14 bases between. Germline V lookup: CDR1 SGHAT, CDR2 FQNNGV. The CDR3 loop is CASSLSTRAGEQYF. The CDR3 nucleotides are TGTGCCAGCAGCTTATCAACAAGGGCGGGCGAGCAGTACTTC.

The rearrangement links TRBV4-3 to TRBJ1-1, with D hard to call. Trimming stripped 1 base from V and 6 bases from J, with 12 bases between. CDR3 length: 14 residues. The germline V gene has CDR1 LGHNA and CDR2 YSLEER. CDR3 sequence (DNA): TGCGCCAGCAGCCAAGGGTCGGGAGGAGCTGAAGCTTTCTTT. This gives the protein CASSQGSGGAEAFF.

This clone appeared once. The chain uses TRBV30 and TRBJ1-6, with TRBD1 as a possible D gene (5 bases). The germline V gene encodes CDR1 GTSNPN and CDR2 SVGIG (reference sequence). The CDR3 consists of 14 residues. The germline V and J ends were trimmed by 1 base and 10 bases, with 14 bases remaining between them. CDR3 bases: TGTGCCTGGAGTGAGGGGAGGGCATGGTCACCCCTCCACTTT. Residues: CAWSEGRAWSPLHF.

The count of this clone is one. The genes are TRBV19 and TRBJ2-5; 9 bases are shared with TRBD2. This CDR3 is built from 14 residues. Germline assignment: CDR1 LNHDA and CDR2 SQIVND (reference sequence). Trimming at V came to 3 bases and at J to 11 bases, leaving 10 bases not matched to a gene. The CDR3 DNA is TGTGCCAGTAGTATCGTAGCGGGGGATAAGGAGCAGTACTTC. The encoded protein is CASSIVAGDKEQYF.

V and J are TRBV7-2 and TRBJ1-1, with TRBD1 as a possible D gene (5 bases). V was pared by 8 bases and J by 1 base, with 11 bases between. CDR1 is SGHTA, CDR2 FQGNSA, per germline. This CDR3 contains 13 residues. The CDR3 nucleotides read TGTGCCAGCGGACGGGGGGGGAACACTGAAGCTTTCTTT. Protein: CASGRGGNTEAFF.

The CDR3 bases are TGTGCCAGCAGCCCGGGACTAGGGACAACCGGTGAAGCTTTCTTT. The encoded protein is CASSPGLGTTGEAFF. This chain joins TRBV7-9 and TRBJ1-1, with a tentative D call TRBD1 (6 bases). The CDR3 consists of 15 residues. Germline V gene data show CDR1 as SEHNR and CDR2 as FQNEAQ (reference sequence). V was cut by 5 bases and J by 7 bases, with 20 bases left in between. The full variable domain, its missing parts supplied by reference TRBV7-9 and TRBJ1-1, is DTGVSQNPRHKITKRGQNVTFRCDPISEHNRLYWYRQTLGQGPEFLTYFQNEAQLEKSRLLSDRFSAERPKGSFSTLEIQRTEQGDSAMYLCASSPGLGTTGEAFFGQGTRLTVV.

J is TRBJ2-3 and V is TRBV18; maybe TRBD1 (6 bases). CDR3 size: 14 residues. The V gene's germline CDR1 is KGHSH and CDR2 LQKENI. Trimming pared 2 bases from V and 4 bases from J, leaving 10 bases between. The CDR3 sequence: CASSPFTGPDTQYF. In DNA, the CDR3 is TGTGCCAGCTCACCATTTACAGGGCCAGATACGCAGTATTTT.

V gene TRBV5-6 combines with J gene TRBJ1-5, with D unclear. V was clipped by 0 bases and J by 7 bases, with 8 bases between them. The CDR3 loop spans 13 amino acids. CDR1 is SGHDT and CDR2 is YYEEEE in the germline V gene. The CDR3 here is CASSLGSRQPQHF. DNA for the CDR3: TGTGCCAGCAGCTTGGGCTCTCGGCAGCCCCAGCATTTT.

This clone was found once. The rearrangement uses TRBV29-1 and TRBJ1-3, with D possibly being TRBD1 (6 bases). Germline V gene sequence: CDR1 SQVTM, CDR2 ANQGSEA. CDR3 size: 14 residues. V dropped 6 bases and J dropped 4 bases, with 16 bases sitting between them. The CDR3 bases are TGCAGCGTAAGCTACAGGGACCCCGGAAACACCATATATTTT. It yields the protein CSVSYRDPGNTIYF. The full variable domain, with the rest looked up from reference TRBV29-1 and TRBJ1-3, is SAVISQKPSRDICQRGTSLTIQCQVDSQVTMMFWYRQQPGQSLTLIATANQGSEATYESGFVIDKFPISRPNLTFSTLTVSNMSPEDSSIYLCSVSYRDPGNTIYFGEGSWLTVV.